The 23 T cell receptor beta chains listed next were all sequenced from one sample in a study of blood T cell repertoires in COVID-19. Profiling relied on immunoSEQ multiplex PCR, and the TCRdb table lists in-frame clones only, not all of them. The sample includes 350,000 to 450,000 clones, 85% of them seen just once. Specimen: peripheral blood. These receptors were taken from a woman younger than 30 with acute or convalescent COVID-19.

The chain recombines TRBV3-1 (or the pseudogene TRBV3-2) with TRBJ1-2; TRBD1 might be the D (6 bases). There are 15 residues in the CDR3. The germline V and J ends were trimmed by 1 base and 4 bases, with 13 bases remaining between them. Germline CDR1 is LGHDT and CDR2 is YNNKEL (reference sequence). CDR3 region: CASSQVGDRRYGYTF. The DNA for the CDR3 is TGTGCCAGCAGCCAAGTCGGAGACAGGCGCTATGGCTACACCTTC.

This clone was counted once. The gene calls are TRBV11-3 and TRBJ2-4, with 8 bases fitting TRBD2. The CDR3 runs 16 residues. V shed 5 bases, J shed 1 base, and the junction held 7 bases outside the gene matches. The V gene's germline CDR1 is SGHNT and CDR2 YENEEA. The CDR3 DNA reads TGTGCCAGCAGCGGGCGGGGGGTAGAGGCCAAAAACATTCAGTACTTC. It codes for CASSGRGVEAKNIQYF. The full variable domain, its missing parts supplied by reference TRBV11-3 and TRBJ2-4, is EAGVVQSPRYKIIEKKQPVAFWCNPISGHNTLYWYLQNLGQGPELLIRYENEEAVDDSQLPKDRFSAERLKGVDSTLKIQPAELGDSAVYLCASSGRGVEAKNIQYFGAGTRLSVL.

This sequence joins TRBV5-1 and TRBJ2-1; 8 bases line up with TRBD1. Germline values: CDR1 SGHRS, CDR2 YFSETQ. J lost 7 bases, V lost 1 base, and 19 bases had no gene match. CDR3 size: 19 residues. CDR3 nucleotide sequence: TGCGCCAGCAGCTTGAAAGGGAGGTCGGGGGCAGGGGGCAAGAATGAGCAGTTCTTC. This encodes CASSLKGRSGAGGKNEQFF.

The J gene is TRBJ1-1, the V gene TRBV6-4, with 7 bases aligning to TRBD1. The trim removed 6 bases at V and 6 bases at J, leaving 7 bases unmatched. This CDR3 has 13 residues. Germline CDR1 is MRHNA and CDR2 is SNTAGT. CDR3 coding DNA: TGTGCCAGCAGCTCTGGGACAGAAGCTGAAGCTTTCTTT. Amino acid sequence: CASSSGTEAEAFF.

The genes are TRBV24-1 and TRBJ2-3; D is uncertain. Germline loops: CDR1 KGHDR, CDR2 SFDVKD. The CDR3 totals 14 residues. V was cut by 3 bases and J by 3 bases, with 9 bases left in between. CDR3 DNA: TGTGCCACCAGTGATCTAACCGGGACAGATACGCAGTATTTT. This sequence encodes CATSDLTGTDTQYF.

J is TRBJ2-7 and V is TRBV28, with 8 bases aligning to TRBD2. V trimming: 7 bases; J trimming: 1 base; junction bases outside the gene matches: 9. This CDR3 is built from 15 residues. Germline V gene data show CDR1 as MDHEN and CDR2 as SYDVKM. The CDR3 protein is CASTRGGKASYEQYF. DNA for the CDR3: TGTGCCAGCACCCGCGGGGGGAAGGCTTCCTACGAGCAGTACTTC.

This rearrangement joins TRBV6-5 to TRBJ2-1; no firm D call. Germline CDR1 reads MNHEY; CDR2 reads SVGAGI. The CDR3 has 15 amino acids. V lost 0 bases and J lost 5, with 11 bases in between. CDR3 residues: CASSYSWPLNNEQFF. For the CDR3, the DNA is TGTGCCAGCAGTTACTCTTGGCCCCTCAACAATGAGCAGTTCTTC.

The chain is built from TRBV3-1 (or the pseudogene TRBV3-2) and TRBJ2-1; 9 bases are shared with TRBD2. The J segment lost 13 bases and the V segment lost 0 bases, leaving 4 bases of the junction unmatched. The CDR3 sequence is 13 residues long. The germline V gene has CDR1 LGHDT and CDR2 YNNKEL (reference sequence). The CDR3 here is CASSQDPSGIQFF. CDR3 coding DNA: TGTGCCAGCAGCCAAGACCCTAGCGGGATACAGTTCTTC.

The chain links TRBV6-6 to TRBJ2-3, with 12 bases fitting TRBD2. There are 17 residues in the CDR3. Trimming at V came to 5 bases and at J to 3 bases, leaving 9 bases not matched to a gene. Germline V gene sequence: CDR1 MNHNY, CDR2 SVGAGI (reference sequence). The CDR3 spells CASSRLAGVRGTDTQYF. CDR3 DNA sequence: TGTGCCAGCAGTCGACTAGCGGGAGTGAGGGGAACAGATACGCAGTATTTT.

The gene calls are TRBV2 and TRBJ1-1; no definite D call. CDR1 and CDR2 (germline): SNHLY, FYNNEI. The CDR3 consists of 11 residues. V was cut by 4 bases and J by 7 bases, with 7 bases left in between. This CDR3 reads CASSAGFEAFF. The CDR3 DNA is TGTGCCAGCAGTGCGGGATTTGAAGCTTTCTTT.

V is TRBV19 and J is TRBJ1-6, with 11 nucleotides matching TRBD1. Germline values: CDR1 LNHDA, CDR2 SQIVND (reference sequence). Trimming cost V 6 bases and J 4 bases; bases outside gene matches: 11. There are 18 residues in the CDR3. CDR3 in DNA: TGTGCCAGTAGCTCGGACAGGGGGCCGGAGTATTATAATTCACCCCTCCACTTT. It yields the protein CASSSDRGPEYYNSPLHF.

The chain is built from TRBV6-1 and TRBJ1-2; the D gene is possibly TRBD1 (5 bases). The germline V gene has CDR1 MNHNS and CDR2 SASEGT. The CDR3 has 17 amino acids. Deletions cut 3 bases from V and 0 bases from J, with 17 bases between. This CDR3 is CASSDTPRQGTNYGYTF. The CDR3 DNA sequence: TGTGCCAGCAGTGACACCCCGCGGCAGGGTACTAACTATGGCTACACCTTC.

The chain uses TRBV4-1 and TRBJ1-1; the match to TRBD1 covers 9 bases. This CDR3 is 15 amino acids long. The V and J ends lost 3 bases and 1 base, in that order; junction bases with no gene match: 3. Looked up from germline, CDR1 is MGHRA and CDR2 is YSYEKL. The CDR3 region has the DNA TGCGCCAGCAGCCAGCCACAGGGGGCGAACACTGAAGCTTTCTTT. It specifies CASSQPQGANTEAFF.

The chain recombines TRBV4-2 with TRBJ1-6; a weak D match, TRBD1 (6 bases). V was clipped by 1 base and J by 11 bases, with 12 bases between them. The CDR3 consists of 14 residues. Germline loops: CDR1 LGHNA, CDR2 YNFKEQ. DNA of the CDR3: TGTGCCAGCAGCCAAGGGTCACAGGGAACACCCCTCCACTTT. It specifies CASSQGSQGTPLHF.

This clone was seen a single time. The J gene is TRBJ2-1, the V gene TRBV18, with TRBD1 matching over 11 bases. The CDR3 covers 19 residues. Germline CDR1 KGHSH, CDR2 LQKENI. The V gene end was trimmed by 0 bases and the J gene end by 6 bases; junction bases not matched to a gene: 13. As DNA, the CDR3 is TGTGCCAGCTCACCACCTCTGGGACAGGGGGGACCCGCTACCAATGAGCAGTTCTTC. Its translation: CASSPPLGQGGPATNEQFF.

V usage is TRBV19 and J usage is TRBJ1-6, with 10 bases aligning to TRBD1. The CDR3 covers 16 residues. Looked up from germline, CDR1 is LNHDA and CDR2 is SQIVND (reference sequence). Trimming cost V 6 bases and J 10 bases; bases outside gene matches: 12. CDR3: CASSRAGTGVPSPLHF. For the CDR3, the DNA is TGTGCCAGTAGCCGCGCCGGGACAGGGGTACCCTCACCCCTCCACTTT.

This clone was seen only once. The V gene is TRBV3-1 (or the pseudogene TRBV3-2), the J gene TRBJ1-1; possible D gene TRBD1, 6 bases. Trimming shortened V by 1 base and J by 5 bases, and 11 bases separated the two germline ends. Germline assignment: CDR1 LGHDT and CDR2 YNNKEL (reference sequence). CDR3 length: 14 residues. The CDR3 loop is CASSQAGAQTEAFF. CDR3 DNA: TGTGCCAGCAGCCAAGCAGGGGCGCAAACTGAAGCTTTCTTT.

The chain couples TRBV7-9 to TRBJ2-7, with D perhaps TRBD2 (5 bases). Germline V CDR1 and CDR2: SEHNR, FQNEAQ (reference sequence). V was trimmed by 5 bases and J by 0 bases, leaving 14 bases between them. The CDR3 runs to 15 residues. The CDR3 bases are TGTGCCAGCAGCAGAGGAGGCTACATCTCCTACGAGCAGTACTTC. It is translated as CASSRGGYISYEQYF.

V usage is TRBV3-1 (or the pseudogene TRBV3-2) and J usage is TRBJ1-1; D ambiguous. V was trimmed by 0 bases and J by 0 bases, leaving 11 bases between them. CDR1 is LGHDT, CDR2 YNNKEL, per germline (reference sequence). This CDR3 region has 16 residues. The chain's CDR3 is CASSQDLPDMNTEAFF. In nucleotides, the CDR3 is TGTGCCAGCAGCCAAGATCTCCCAGATATGAACACTGAAGCTTTCTTT.

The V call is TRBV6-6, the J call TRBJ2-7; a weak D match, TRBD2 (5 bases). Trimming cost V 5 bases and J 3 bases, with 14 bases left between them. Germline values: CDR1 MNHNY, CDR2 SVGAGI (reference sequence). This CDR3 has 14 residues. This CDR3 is CASSTRGAFYEQYF. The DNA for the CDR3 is TGTGCCAGCAGTACCCGGGGTGCTTTCTACGAGCAGTACTTC.

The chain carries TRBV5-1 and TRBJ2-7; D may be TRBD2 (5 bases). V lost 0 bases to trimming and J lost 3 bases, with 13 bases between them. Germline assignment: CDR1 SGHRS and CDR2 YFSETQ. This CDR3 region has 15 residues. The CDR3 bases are TGCGCCAGCAGCTTGGTTGCGGGCTTCCTCTACGAGCAGTACTTC. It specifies CASSLVAGFLYEQYF.

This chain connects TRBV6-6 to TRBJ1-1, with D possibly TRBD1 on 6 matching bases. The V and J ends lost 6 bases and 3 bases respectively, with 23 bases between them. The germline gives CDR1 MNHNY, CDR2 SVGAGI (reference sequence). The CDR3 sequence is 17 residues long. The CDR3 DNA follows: TGTGCCAGCAGCCGATTTTCAGGGGTGTACGGACACACTGAAGCTTTCTTT. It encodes CASSRFSGVYGHTEAFF.

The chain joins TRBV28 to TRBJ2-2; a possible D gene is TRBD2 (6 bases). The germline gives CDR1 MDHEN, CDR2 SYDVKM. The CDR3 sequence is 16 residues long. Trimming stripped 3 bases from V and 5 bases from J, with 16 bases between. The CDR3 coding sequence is TGTGCCAGCAGTTTTCAGCCCGGGAGAGATACCGGGGAGCTGTTTTTT. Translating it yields CASSFQPGRDTGELFF.